The 24 T cell receptor beta chains below come from one sample, sequenced in a study of OX40 agonist ivuxolimab in advanced cancers. Assay: immunoSEQ multiplex PCR; the TCRdb copy retains only in-frame clones and omits some. The top ten hold 0.75% to 0.95% of the sample, which has tens of thousands of clones, almost 90% seen once. The sequencing here drew on CD4+ or CD8+ T cells sorted from blood, taken in a trial of the OX40 agonist ivuxolimab. These TCRs come from an adult with an advanced solid tumor such as melanoma, head and neck, liver or kidney cancer.

V is TRBV6-1 and J is TRBJ2-3; TRBD2 aligns across 11 bases. Germline CDR1 and CDR2: MNHNS and SASEGT. The trim removed 3 bases at V and 3 bases at J, leaving 5 bases unmatched. The CDR3 has 16 residues. The CDR3 sequence: CASSESLAGGTDTQYF. The CDR3 DNA sequence: TGTGCCAGCAGTGAGTCCCTAGCGGGAGGTACAGATACGCAGTATTTT.

The V gene is TRBV10-1, the J gene TRBJ2-5; 7 bases align to TRBD1. CDR1 and CDR2 (germline): WNHNN, SYGVQD (reference sequence). The CDR3 is 11 amino acids. The trim removed 10 bases at V and 6 bases at J, leaving 5 bases unmatched. The CDR3 bases are TGCGCCACCACAGGGGTAAAGACCCAGTACTTC. Translation: CATTGVKTQYF.

The rearrangement uses TRBV2 and TRBJ2-5; 9 nucleotides match TRBD2. Germline CDR1 SNHLY, CDR2 FYNNEI. CDR3 length: 12 amino acids. V dropped 7 bases and J dropped 4; count of bases not matched to a gene: 1. The CDR3 bases are TGTGCCAGCACACTAGCGGGAGAGACCCAGTACTTC. It yields the protein CASTLAGETQYF.

The chain employs TRBV4-3 and TRBJ1-2; 9 bases align to TRBD1. The CDR3 runs 15 residues. J was trimmed by 8 bases and V by 4 bases; bases with no gene match: 11. CDR1 and CDR2 (germline): LGHNA, YSLEER. CDR3: CASSPKGTGSEGYTF. CDR3 in DNA: TGCGCCAGCAGCCCCAAAGGGACAGGGTCGGAGGGCTACACCTTC.

The V and J genes are TRBV4-3 and TRBJ2-7, with a tentative D call TRBD2 (5 bases). V lost 0 bases, J lost 7 bases, and 10 bases lay in between. From germline, CDR1 is LGHNA and CDR2 YSLEER. The CDR3 totals 13 residues. CDR3 DNA sequence: TGCGCCAGCAGCCAAGATGGTACGGGGGAGCAGTACTTC. Amino acid sequence: CASSQDGTGEQYF.

The V call is TRBV29-1, the J call TRBJ2-1, with TRBD1 matching over 7 bases. The CDR3 has 14 residues. Trimming cost V 8 bases and J 7 bases; bases outside gene matches: 14. CDR1 SQVTM and CDR2 ANQGSEA come from the germline V gene. The CDR3 DNA sequence: TGCAGCTTGAACGGTGGACAGGACGCAAATGAGCAGTTCTTC. Translating it yields CSLNGGQDANEQFF.

In this sample, this clone turned up once. This CDR3 is also generated by other DNA sequences in the sample. The chain joins TRBV5-1 to TRBJ2-7; either TRBD1 or TRBD2 may supply D (5 bases each). The germline V gene has CDR1 SGHRS and CDR2 YFSETQ. Deletions cut 0 bases from V and 4 bases from J, with 5 bases between. The CDR3 sequence is 12 residues long. In DNA form, the CDR3 reads TGCGCCAGCAGCTTGGGGGGGTACGAGCAGTACTTC. This codes for CASSLGGYEQYF.

The gene calls are TRBV7-8 and TRBJ2-7; 7 nucleotides align to TRBD1. Germline CDR1 and CDR2: SGHVS and FQNEAQ. V was pared by 1 base and J by 2 bases, with 5 bases of the junction left unmatched. CDR3 length: 15 residues. This chain's CDR3 is CASSLGQGVPYEQYF. In nucleotides, the CDR3 is TGTGCCAGCAGCTTAGGACAGGGAGTCCCCTACGAGCAGTACTTC. The entire variable domain, with the rest obtained from reference TRBV7-8 and TRBJ2-7, is as follows: GAGVSQSPRYKVAKRGQDVALRCDPISGHVSLFWYQQALGQGPEFLTYFQNEAQLDKSGLPSDRFFAERPEGSVSTLKIQRTQQEDSAVYLCASSLGQGVPYEQYFGPGTRLTVT.

This clone was detected only once. The gene calls are TRBV7-8 and TRBJ1-4; D not certain. Germline V gives CDR1 SGHVS, CDR2 FQNEAQ. The V and J ends lost 0 bases and 2 bases respectively, with 13 bases between them. This CDR3 has 17 amino acids. The CDR3 region is CASSLAQKGRTNEKLFF. CDR3 DNA sequence: TGTGCCAGCAGCTTAGCGCAAAAAGGCAGGACTAATGAAAAACTGTTTTTT.

The V call is TRBV11-3, the J call TRBJ2-3, with a possible D match to TRBD2 (6 bases). The CDR3 is 14 residues long. The germline V and J ends were trimmed by 1 base and 6 bases, with 11 bases remaining between them. Germline V gene sequence: CDR1 SGHNT, CDR2 YENEEA. This CDR3 reads CASSLGGVWDTQYF. The CDR3 region has the DNA TGTGCCAGCAGCTTAGGCGGGGTATGGGATACGCAGTATTTT.

The V and J genes are TRBV7-6 and TRBJ2-1; no reliable D call. V gave up 3 bases and J gave up 5 bases, with 11 bases separating them. The CDR3 spans 14 residues. Germline CDR1 and CDR2: SGHVS and FNYEAQ. The CDR3 coding sequence is TGTGCCAGCAGCTTCAACAACCCGGACAATGAGCAGTTCTTC. Translation gives CASSFNNPDNEQFF.

CDR3 sequence reads: CASSPQRLQGKQETQYF. The CDR3 DNA follows: TGTGCCAGCTCACCACAACGTCTACAGGGCAAGCAAGAGACCCAGTACTTC. V usage is TRBV18 and J usage is TRBJ2-5; weak D call: TRBD1 (6 bases). This CDR3 spans 17 amino acids. Germline V lookup: CDR1 KGHSH, CDR2 LQKENI. The V and J ends lost 1 base and 2 bases respectively, with 17 bases between them.

The V gene is TRBV19, the J gene TRBJ1-3; D is possibly TRBD1 (6 bases). Trimming pared 4 bases from V and 0 bases from J, leaving 10 bases between. The CDR3 extends over 15 amino acids. Germline V gives CDR1 LNHDA, CDR2 SQIVND (reference sequence). Here the CDR3 reads CASSTTGDSGNTIYF. DNA of the CDR3: TGTGCCAGTAGTACGACAGGTGACTCTGGAAACACCATATATTTT.

The genes are TRBV6-5 and TRBJ2-7, with TRBD1 identical over 8 bases. The length of the CDR3 is 14 residues. V was clipped by 10 bases and J by 3 bases; unmatched bases: 11. Germline values: CDR1 MNHEY, CDR2 SVGAGI. CDR3 protein: CATNRDRWGYEQYF. The CDR3 DNA sequence: TGTGCCACCAACCGGGACAGGTGGGGCTACGAGCAGTACTTC.

The V and J genes are TRBV18 and TRBJ2-3; D is uncertain. The V end lost 2 bases, the J end lost 2 bases, and 5 bases lay between the germline ends. In germline, CDR1 is KGHSH, CDR2 LQKENI. The length of the CDR3 is 13 residues. CDR3 bases: TGTGCCAGCTCACCAGGGGTCACAGATACGCAGTATTTT. It codes for CASSPGVTDTQYF.

The V gene is TRBV25-1, the J gene TRBJ2-6; D remains ambiguous. Germline V gives CDR1 MGHDK, CDR2 SYGVNS. The V gene lost 5 bases and the J gene lost 0 bases, with 5 bases spanning the gap. The CDR3 runs 14 residues. CDR3 bases: TGTGCCAGCAGTTTCAGCTCTGGGGCCAACGTCCTGACTTTC. Translated: CASSFSSGANVLTF.

V is TRBV27 and J is TRBJ2-7, with D possibly being TRBD2 (6 bases). This CDR3 contains 13 residues. Germline loops: CDR1 MNHEY, CDR2 SMNVEV (reference sequence). V lost 6 bases to trimming and J lost 4 bases, with 13 bases between them. CDR3 region: CASRSSGVYEQYF. CDR3 in DNA: TGTGCCAGCAGATCCTCGGGGGTGTACGAGCAGTACTTC.

This rearrangement joins TRBV7-2 to TRBJ2-7, with D possibly called TRBD1 or TRBD2 (5 bases each). The CDR3 loop spans 13 amino acids. With 4 bases removed from V and 6 bases from J, the gap between germline ends came to 13 bases. CDR1 is SGHTA, CDR2 FQGNSA, per germline. As DNA, the CDR3 is TGTGCCAGCAGCTCGGGGCTAGCCGGCGAGCAGTACTTC. Amino acid sequence: CASSSGLAGEQYF.

The V call is TRBV5-6, the J call TRBJ1-5, with D unresolved. The germline V gene encodes CDR1 SGHDT and CDR2 YYEEEE. The CDR3 contains 13 residues. With 0 bases removed from V and 4 bases from J, the gap between germline ends came to 5 bases. The CDR3 nucleotides are TGTGCCAGCAGCTTGGGGGATAATCAGCCCCAGCATTTT. As protein: CASSLGDNQPQHF.

This sequence joins TRBV15 and TRBJ1-2; 7 positions match TRBD1. The CDR3 loop spans 17 amino acids. Per germline, CDR1 LNHNV and CDR2 YYDKDF (reference sequence). Germline trimming cut 0 bases from V and 2 bases from J; bases unmatched to any gene: 9. The CDR3 DNA follows: TGTGCCACCAGCAGAGATAGGAATACAGGGGAAAACTATGGCTACACCTTC. This codes for CATSRDRNTGENYGYTF.

The rearrangement links TRBV6-5 to TRBJ2-7; 14 nucleotides line up with TRBD2. Germline-derived CDR1 and CDR2 are MNHEY and SVGAGI. This CDR3 region has 15 residues. The V segment lost 4 bases and the J segment 7 bases; nucleotides outside the gene matches: 6. CDR3 residues: CASSWGLAGVGEQYF. The CDR3 DNA reads TGTGCCAGCAGTTGGGGACTAGCGGGAGTAGGTGAGCAGTACTTC.

The J gene is TRBJ2-2, the V gene TRBV7-9; no firm D call. Per the germline V gene, CDR1 is SEHNR and CDR2 is FQNEAQ (reference sequence). V was shortened by 2 bases and J by 4 bases, with 11 bases between the two germline ends. The CDR3 loop spans 15 amino acids. CDR3 sequence reads: CASSLNFFPTGELFF. The CDR3, as DNA: TGTGCCAGCAGCTTAAACTTTTTTCCCACCGGGGAGCTGTTTTTT. The full variable domain, its missing parts supplied by reference TRBV7-9 and TRBJ2-2, is DTGVSQNPRHKITKRGQNVTFRCDPISEHNRLYWYRQTLGQGPEFLTYFQNEAQLEKSRLLSDRFSAERPKGSFSTLEIQRTEQGDSAMYLCASSLNFFPTGELFFGEGSRLTVL.

The rearrangement uses TRBV7-3 and TRBJ2-7, with 7 bases identical to TRBD1. The CDR3 runs to 17 residues. Germline assignment: CDR1 SGHTA and CDR2 FQGTGA. J gave up 0 bases and V 2 bases, and 10 bases lay outside the gene matches. CDR3 loop: CASSLPFDREHSYEQYF. The CDR3 DNA is TGTGCCAGCAGCTTACCCTTCGACAGGGAACACTCCTACGAGCAGTACTTC.

This clone was seen only once. This rearrangement joins TRBV5-1 to TRBJ2-3; perhaps D is TRBD1 or TRBD2 (5 bases each). Germline V lookup: CDR1 SGHRS, CDR2 YFSETQ. The CDR3 runs to 14 residues. Trimming pared 7 bases from V and 8 bases from J, leaving 20 bases between. The CDR3 loop is CASSIGGEGVTQYF. The DNA of the CDR3 is TGCGCCAGCTCAATTGGGGGAGAAGGAGTTACGCAGTATTTT.